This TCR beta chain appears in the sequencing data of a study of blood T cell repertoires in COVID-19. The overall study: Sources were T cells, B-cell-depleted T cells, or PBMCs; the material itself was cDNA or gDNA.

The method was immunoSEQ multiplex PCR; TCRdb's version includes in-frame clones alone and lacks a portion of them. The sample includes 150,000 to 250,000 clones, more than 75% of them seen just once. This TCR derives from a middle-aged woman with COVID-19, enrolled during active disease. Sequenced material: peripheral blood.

The CDR3 is CASSPRSGAGKNTEAFF. The CDR3 nucleotides are TGTGCCAGCTCACCACGCTCCGGGGCGGGGAAGAACACTGAAGCTTTCTTT. The rearrangement uses TRBV18 and TRBJ1-1, with a tentative D call TRBD1 (5 bases). The germline V gene has CDR1 KGHSH and CDR2 LQKENI. This CDR3 contains 17 residues. Trimming removed 1 base at V and 1 base at J, with 16 bases between.